Below, 29 T cell receptor beta chains from the same sample are listed, as sequenced in a study of shared clonotypes between healthy human individuals. The method was immunoSEQ multiplex PCR; TCRdb's version includes in-frame clones alone and lacks a portion of them. The table lists about 490,000 clones, less than 80% of them singletons. Material for sequencing was PBMCs. Receptor source: a woman between 35 and 50 years old in good health. Some clones in this sample may be carry-over from other donors' samples.

V is TRBV4-1 and J is TRBJ2-1; D remains unclear. Germline V gives CDR1 MGHRA, CDR2 YSYEKL. The CDR3 spans 13 residues. With 1 base removed from V and 10 bases from J, the gap between germline ends came to 11 bases. The CDR3 DNA reads TGCGCCAGCAGCCAAGGGCCATTTGGCGAGCAGTTCTTC. Protein sequence: CASSQGPFGEQFF.

The gene calls are TRBV6-6 and TRBJ2-3; TRBD2 might be the D (5 bases). The CDR3 is made up of 15 amino acids. Germline CDR1 and CDR2: MNHNY and SVGAGI (reference sequence). Trimming stripped 4 bases from V and 0 bases from J, with 11 bases between. This chain's CDR3 is CASSSPAESTDTQYF. In DNA form, the CDR3 reads TGTGCCAGCAGTTCCCCAGCGGAAAGCACAGATACGCAGTATTTT.

The chain employs TRBV19 and TRBJ2-7; TRBD2 aligns across 10 bases. This CDR3 region has 15 residues. V lost 5 bases to trimming and J lost 6 bases; unmatched junction nucleotides: 10. Germline CDR1 and CDR2: LNHDA and SQIVND (reference sequence). The CDR3 here is CASSRWTSGVREQYF. CDR3 bases: TGTGCCAGTAGTCGCTGGACTAGCGGAGTTCGCGAGCAGTACTTC.

The chain carries TRBV6-1 and TRBJ1-3, with D tentatively TRBD1 (6 bases). In germline, CDR1 is MNHNS, CDR2 SASEGT. The CDR3 is 16 amino acids. V lost 0 bases and J 4 bases, leaving 13 bases between the germline ends. CDR3 DNA sequence: TGTGCCAGCAGTGAAGCGCGCCCAGGGGTAGGAAACACCATATATTTT. As protein: CASSEARPGVGNTIYF.

The chain uses TRBV6-6 and TRBJ2-3; D possibly uses TRBD1 or TRBD2 (5 bases each). The CDR3 covers 14 residues. The germline CDR1 and CDR2 sequences are MNHNY and SVGAGI (reference sequence). The ends were cut back, 6 bases at V and 5 bases at J, with 15 bases in the middle. Here the CDR3 DNA reads TGTGCCAGCAGCCTCTCTAAGGGACGAGATACGCAGTATTTT. It translates to CASSLSKGRDTQYF.

This clone was detected only a few times. The V call is TRBV10-1, the J call TRBJ2-4, with 15 bases fitting TRBD2. The CDR3 covers 18 residues. The trim removed 0 bases at V and 8 bases at J, leaving 8 bases unmatched. CDR1 and CDR2 from the germline V gene are WNHNN and SYGVQD (reference sequence). For the CDR3, the DNA is TGCGCCAGCAGTGAGTCGAGTGGGACTAGCGGGAGGCGGGACATTCAGTACTTC. This translates into CASSESSGTSGRRDIQYF.

The V call is TRBV6-5, the J call TRBJ1-1; D ambiguous. This CDR3 contains 11 residues. The V gene's germline CDR1 is MNHEY and CDR2 SVGAGI. Trimming removed 7 bases from V and 7 bases from J, with 10 bases in between. The CDR3 DNA reads as TGTGCCAGCAACCGACTGGGTGAAGCTTTCTTT. Its translation is CASNRLGEAFF.

Comment on this clone: A junction end diverges from the germline sequence, so it may reflect a read error. The chain recombines TRBV18 with TRBJ2-7, with D tentatively TRBD1 or TRBD2 (5 bases each). Germline V CDR1 and CDR2: KGHSH, LQKENI. The CDR3 contains 15 residues. The DNA of the CDR3 is TGTGCCAGCCCACCCCCGGGACGGCAGATGGGCGAGCAGTACTTC. The encoded protein is CASPPPGRQMGEQYF.

The rearrangement joins TRBV11-2 to TRBJ2-1, with 11 bases that match TRBD1. Germline lookup yields CDR1 SGHAT and CDR2 FQNNGV. V gave up 4 bases and J gave up 0 bases; unmatched junction bases: 11. The CDR3 spans 19 residues. The CDR3 DNA sequence: TGTGCCAGCAGCTCGGGACAGGGGGACCCGAGAAGCTCCTACAATGAGCAGTTCTTC. It codes for CASSSGQGDPRSSYNEQFF.

The V call is TRBV30, the J call TRBJ2-5; 8 bases align to TRBD1. The CDR3 loop spans 13 amino acids. Trimming at V came to 3 bases and at J to 4 bases, leaving 4 bases not matched to a gene. Germline V gives CDR1 GTSNPN, CDR2 SVGIG (reference sequence). In DNA form, the CDR3 reads TGTGCCTGGAGGGACAGGGCCGCAGAGACCCAGTACTTC. Amino acids: CAWRDRAAETQYF.

The chain joins TRBV15 to TRBJ2-3, with D possibly matching TRBD2 (5 bases). This CDR3 comprises 13 residues. V lost 6 bases, J lost 2 bases, and 9 bases lay in between. CDR1 and CDR2 from the germline V gene are LNHNV and YYDKDF (reference sequence). Here the CDR3 DNA reads TGTGCCACCAGTTTGAGGGCCACAGATACGCAGTATTTT. Its protein product is CATSLRATDTQYF.

This clone was counted only a few times. The chain couples TRBV28 to TRBJ1-2; D is possibly TRBD1 (6 bases). Trimming pared 3 bases from V and 8 bases from J, leaving 16 bases between. The CDR3 spans 14 residues. Germline CDR1 reads MDHEN; CDR2 reads SYDVKM. CDR3 in DNA: TGTGCCAGCAGTTTTAGGGGGGGAGCGCGAGGCTACACCTTC. This gives the protein CASSFRGGARGYTF.

The rearrangement joins TRBV6-1 to TRBJ2-1; D assignment may be TRBD1 or TRBD2 (5 bases each). The V gene lost 5 bases and the J gene lost 4 bases, with 15 bases spanning the gap. The CDR3 runs to 15 residues. CDR1 is MNHNS, CDR2 SASEGT, per germline. The CDR3 DNA reads as TGTGCCAGCAGTAAAACCGGGACCCTTTACAATGAGCAGTTCTTC. Residues: CASSKTGTLYNEQFF.

The CDR3 DNA is TGCGCCAGCAGCTTACAGGGGGGCGGCACAGATACGCAGTATTTT. Translated, it gives CASSLQGGGTDTQYF. The rearrangement links TRBV5-1 to TRBJ2-3, with 8 positions matching TRBD1. The CDR3 consists of 15 residues. Germline CDR1 SGHRS, CDR2 YFSETQ. V was pared by 2 bases and J by 1 base, with 3 bases of the junction left unmatched. The complete variable domain, with remaining parts taken from reference TRBV5-1 and TRBJ2-3, reads KAGVTQTPRYLIKTRGQQVTLSCSPISGHRSVSWYQQTPGQGLQFLFEYFSETQRNKGNFPGRFSGRQFSNSRSEMNVSTLELGDSALYLCASSLQGGGTDTQYFGPGTRLTVL.

J is TRBJ2-1 and V is TRBV6-5; TRBD2 might be the D (7 bases). CDR1 is MNHEY, CDR2 SVGAGI, per germline. The CDR3 spans 16 residues. V was trimmed by 0 bases and J by 4 bases, leaving 13 bases between them. In DNA, the CDR3 is TGTGCCAGCAGTTACTCGAGGGGGGGACTGTACAATGAGCAGTTCTTC. This encodes CASSYSRGGLYNEQFF.

This clone was counted a few times. The chain combines TRBV10-3 with TRBJ1-2; no definite D call. CDR1 and CDR2 (germline): ENHRY, SYGVKD. The CDR3 has 13 amino acids. Trimming pared 4 bases from V and 2 bases from J, leaving 8 bases between. This chain's CDR3 is CAISADPNYGYTF. The CDR3, as DNA: TGTGCCATCAGTGCAGACCCCAACTATGGCTACACCTTC.

With regard to this clone: The sample holds other DNA sequences that translate to the same CDR3. This rearrangement joins TRBV7-8 to TRBJ1-5, with 8 bases identical to TRBD1. This CDR3 is 16 amino acids long. J was trimmed by 4 bases and V by 3 bases; bases with no gene match: 8. Per the germline V gene, CDR1 is SGHVS and CDR2 is FQNEAQ. The CDR3 sequence is CASSLAGQGGNQPQHF. CDR3 sequence (DNA): TGTGCCAGCAGCTTGGCCGGACAGGGTGGTAATCAGCCCCAGCATTTT.

The V and J genes are TRBV18 and TRBJ1-1; weak D call: TRBD1 (5 bases). V lost 6 bases and J lost 4, with 12 bases in between. Germline lookup yields CDR1 KGHSH and CDR2 LQKENI. The CDR3 extends over 13 amino acids. The CDR3 loop reads CASSLKGVTEAFF. The CDR3 bases are TGTGCCAGCTCGCTGAAAGGGGTCACTGAAGCTTTCTTT.

This clone was counted between two and nine times. This CDR3 is CAWMYAGQNTDTQYF. As DNA, the CDR3 is TGTGCCTGGATGTACGCGGGACAGAACACAGATACGCAGTATTTT. The V gene is TRBV30, the J gene TRBJ2-3; TRBD1 might be the D (7 bases). V gave up 4 bases and J gave up 2 bases, with 16 bases separating them. The CDR3 runs to 15 residues. Germline CDR1 and CDR2: GTSNPN and SVGIG (reference sequence). Variable domain in full (rest from reference TRBV30 and TRBJ2-3): SQTIHQWPATLVQPVGSPLSLECTVEGTSNPNLYWYRQAAGRGLQLLFYSVGIGQISSEVPQNLSASRPQDRQFILSSKKLLLSDSGFYLCAWMYAGQNTDTQYFGPGTRLTVL.

The chain recombines TRBV5-1 with TRBJ1-2; the D gene is possibly TRBD1 (5 bases). This CDR3 region has 12 residues. The germline gives CDR1 SGHRS, CDR2 YFSETQ. With 4 bases removed from V and 8 bases from J, the gap between germline ends came to 12 bases. CDR3 protein: CASSPGTDGYTF. The CDR3 DNA sequence: TGCGCCAGCAGCCCAGGGACTGACGGCTACACCTTC.

V gene TRBV19 combines with J gene TRBJ2-5, with 9 bases that match TRBD2. The trim removed 3 bases at V and 4 bases at J, leaving 6 bases unmatched. The CDR3 extends over 15 amino acids. CDR1 is LNHDA and CDR2 is SQIVND in the germline V gene (reference sequence). CDR3 nucleotide sequence: TGTGCCAGTAGTATGGGCGGGAGGGCGTCAGAGACCCAGTACTTC. Translated, it gives CASSMGGRASETQYF.

The genes are TRBV19 and TRBJ2-7; D possibly uses TRBD1 or TRBD2 (5 bases each). V lost 5 bases to trimming and J lost 3 bases, with 14 bases between them. CDR3 length equals 14 residues. Germline V gene data show CDR1 as LNHDA and CDR2 as SQIVND (reference sequence). CDR3 nucleotide sequence: TGTGCCAGTAGTCCCCAGGGAGTTGGCTACGAGCAGTACTTC. This sequence encodes CASSPQGVGYEQYF.

A few counts support this clone. The CDR3 DNA reads TGTGCCAGCAGCGAAACAGGGAACACTGAAGCTTTCTTT. It encodes CASSETGNTEAFF. This rearrangement joins TRBV11-3 to TRBJ1-1, with D perhaps TRBD1 (5 bases). Germline loops: CDR1 SGHNT, CDR2 YENEEA. The V gene lost 5 bases and the J gene lost 1 base, with 8 bases spanning the gap. This CDR3 has 13 residues.

The chain is built from TRBV6-6 and TRBJ2-7; 8 bases fit TRBD1. The CDR3 is 14 residues long. Germline CDR1 MNHNY, CDR2 SVGAGI (reference sequence). The V gene end was trimmed by 3 bases and the J gene end by 2 bases; junction bases not matched to a gene: 3. The CDR3 DNA sequence: TGTGCCAGCAGTTATCCAGGGGGCGCCTACGAGCAGTACTTC. It specifies CASSYPGGAYEQYF.

V is TRBV2 and J is TRBJ2-5; D is ambiguous. From germline, CDR1 is SNHLY and CDR2 FYNNEI. There are 14 residues in the CDR3. The germline V and J ends were trimmed by 3 bases and 2 bases, with 10 bases remaining between them. The CDR3 bases are TGTGCCAGCAGTGACTCGAGGCCTCAAGAGACCCAGTACTTC. Translated, it gives CASSDSRPQETQYF.

The J gene is TRBJ1-1, the V gene TRBV19; tentative D call: TRBD1 (6 bases). The CDR3 consists of 15 residues. Per the germline V gene, CDR1 is LNHDA and CDR2 is SQIVND (reference sequence). V lost 3 bases, J lost 5 bases, and 16 bases lay in between. CDR3 nucleotides: TGTGCCAGTAGTATGGGGGCAGGGTTGAGGACTGAAGCTTTCTTT. This gives the protein CASSMGAGLRTEAFF.

V usage is TRBV30 and J usage is TRBJ2-7; 13 bases align to TRBD2. Germline loops: CDR1 GTSNPN, CDR2 SVGIG (reference sequence). The V and J ends lost 3 bases and 1 base, in that order; junction bases with no gene match: 3. This CDR3 has 15 amino acids. The CDR3 sequence is CAWSPGLAGSYEQYF. CDR3 bases: TGTGCCTGGAGCCCGGGACTAGCGGGGTCCTACGAGCAGTACTTC.

The chain links TRBV30 to TRBJ1-1; 9 bases map to TRBD1. With 1 base clipped from V and 6 bases from J, the junction kept 6 bases outside the gene matches. Germline CDR1 is GTSNPN and CDR2 is SVGIG (reference sequence). This CDR3 spans 14 amino acids. For the CDR3, the DNA is TGTGCCTGGAGTGATTGGGACAGGGTGGCTGAAGCTTTCTTT. It codes for CAWSDWDRVAEAFF.

The chain carries TRBV5-1 and TRBJ2-7, with D uncertain. This CDR3 is built from 15 residues. The V gene lost 0 bases and the J gene lost 1 base, with 11 bases spanning the gap. CDR1 and CDR2 from the germline V gene are SGHRS and YFSETQ. CDR3 bases: TGCGCCAGCAGCTTGGACAGCCAACCATCCTACGAGCAGTACTTC. Its translation is CASSLDSQPSYEQYF.